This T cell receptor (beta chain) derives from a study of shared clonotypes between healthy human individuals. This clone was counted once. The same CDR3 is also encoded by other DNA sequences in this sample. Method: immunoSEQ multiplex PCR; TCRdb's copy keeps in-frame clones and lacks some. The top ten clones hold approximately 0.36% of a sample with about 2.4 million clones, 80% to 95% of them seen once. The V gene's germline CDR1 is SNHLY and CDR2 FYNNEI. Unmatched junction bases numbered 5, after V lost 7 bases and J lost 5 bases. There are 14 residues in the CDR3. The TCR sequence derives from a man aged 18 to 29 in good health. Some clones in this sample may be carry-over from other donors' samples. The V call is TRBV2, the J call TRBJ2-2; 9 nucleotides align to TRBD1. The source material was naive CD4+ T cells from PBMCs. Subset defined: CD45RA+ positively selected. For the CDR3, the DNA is TGTGCCAGCACCCGGGACAGGGCGACCGGGGAGCTGTTTTTT. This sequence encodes CASTRDRATGELFF.